A single sample is the source of the 5 T cell receptor beta chains below, sequenced in a study of identical twins. MiXCR, applied by TCRdb to the 5' RACE reads, yields one record per CDR3 protein. The repertoire has about 200,000 distinct CDR3 sequences, around 6.5% of them found once; the top ten carry 13% to 15%. This sample also belongs to another study, concerning T cells expressing NK-cell markers.

The sequencing input was CD8+ T cells sorted from blood. These receptors were taken from a woman under 30 in good health.

This clonotype was counted ten times or more. The chain carries TRBV6-1 and TRBJ2-1; 10 bases line up with TRBD1. Germline loops: CDR1 MNHNS, CDR2 SASEGT. The CDR3 has 15 amino acids. V shed 6 bases, J shed 2 bases, and the junction held 4 bases outside the gene matches. The CDR3 nucleotides are TGTGCCAGCAGCCCAGGACAGGGGGCCTACAATGAGCAGTTCTTC. It translates to CASSPGQGAYNEQFF.

The chain recombines TRBV7-2 with TRBJ2-7; a possible D gene is TRBD2 (6 bases). Germline V gives CDR1 SGHTA, CDR2 FQGNSA. The CDR3 loop spans 14 amino acids. V gave up 1 base and J gave up 4 bases, with 11 bases separating them. CDR3 residues: CASSLVRGIYEQYF. The DNA of the CDR3 is TGTGCCAGCAGCTTAGTCCGCGGGATTTACGAGCAGTACTTC.

This clonotype was detected a few times. This chain joins TRBV20-1 and TRBJ2-1; D is ambiguous. Germline V gives CDR1 DFQATT, CDR2 SNEGSKA (reference sequence). Trimming took off 3 bases at V and 6 bases at J, with 6 bases between the two ends. The CDR3 covers 11 residues. The CDR3 coding sequence is TGCAGTGCTAGCAAGGGCAATGAGCAGTTCTTC. Its protein product is CSASKGNEQFF.

The V call is TRBV12-3 or TRBV12-4, the J call TRBJ1-3; the match to TRBD1 covers 7 bases. The V segment lost 2 bases and the J segment 3 bases; nucleotides outside the gene matches: 10. This CDR3 comprises 17 residues. CDR3 sequence reads: CASSLRGGGLGGNTIYF. DNA for the CDR3: TGTGCCAGCAGTTTAAGGGGAGGGGGCCTGGGTGGAAACACCATATATTTT.

This clonotype was observed a few times. V gene TRBV30 combines with J gene TRBJ2-3; 13 bases align to TRBD2. CDR3 length equals 16 residues. J lost 5 bases, V lost 3 bases, and 8 bases had no gene match. Germline assignment: CDR1 GTSNPN and CDR2 SVGIG (reference sequence). CDR3 loop: CAWSDGTSGMEDTQYF. CDR3 nucleotides: TGTGCCTGGAGCGATGGGACTAGCGGGATGGAAGATACGCAGTATTTT.